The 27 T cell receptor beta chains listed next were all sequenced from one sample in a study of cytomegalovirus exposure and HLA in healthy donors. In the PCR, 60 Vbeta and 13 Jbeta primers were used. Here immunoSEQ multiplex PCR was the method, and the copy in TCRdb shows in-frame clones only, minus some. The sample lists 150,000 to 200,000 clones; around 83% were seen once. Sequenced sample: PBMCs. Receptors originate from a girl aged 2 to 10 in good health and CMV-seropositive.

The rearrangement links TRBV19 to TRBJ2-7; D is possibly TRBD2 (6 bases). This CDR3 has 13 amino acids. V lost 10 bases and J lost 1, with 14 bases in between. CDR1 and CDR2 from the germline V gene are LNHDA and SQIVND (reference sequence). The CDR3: CATQSSVSYEQYF. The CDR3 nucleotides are TGTGCCACCCAGTCTAGCGTATCCTACGAGCAGTACTTC.

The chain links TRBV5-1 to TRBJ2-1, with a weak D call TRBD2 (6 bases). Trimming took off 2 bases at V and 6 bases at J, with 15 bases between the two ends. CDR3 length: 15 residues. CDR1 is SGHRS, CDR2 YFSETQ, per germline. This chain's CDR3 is CASSFYGRPSNEQFF. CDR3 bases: TGCGCCAGCAGCTTTTACGGGAGACCATCCAATGAGCAGTTCTTC.

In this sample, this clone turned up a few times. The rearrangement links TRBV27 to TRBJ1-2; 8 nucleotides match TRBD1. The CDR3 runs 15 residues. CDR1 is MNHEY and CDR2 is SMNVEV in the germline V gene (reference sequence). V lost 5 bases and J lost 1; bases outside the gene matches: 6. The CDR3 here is CASSPRTGYNYGYTF. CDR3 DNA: TGTGCCAGCAGTCCGAGGACAGGGTATAACTATGGCTACACCTTC.

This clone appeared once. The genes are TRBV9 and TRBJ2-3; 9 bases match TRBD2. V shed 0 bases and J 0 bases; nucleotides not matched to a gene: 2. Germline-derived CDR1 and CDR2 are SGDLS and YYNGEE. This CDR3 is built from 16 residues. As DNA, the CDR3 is TGTGCCAGCAGCGTAGAAAGCGGGGGGAGCACAGATACGCAGTATTTT. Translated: CASSVESGGSTDTQYF.

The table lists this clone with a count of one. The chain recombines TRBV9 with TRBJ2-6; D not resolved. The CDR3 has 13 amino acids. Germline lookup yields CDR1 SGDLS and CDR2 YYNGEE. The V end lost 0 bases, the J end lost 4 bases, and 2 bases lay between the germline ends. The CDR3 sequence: CASSVAGANVLTF. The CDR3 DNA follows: TGTGCCAGCAGCGTAGCGGGGGCCAACGTCCTGACTTTC.

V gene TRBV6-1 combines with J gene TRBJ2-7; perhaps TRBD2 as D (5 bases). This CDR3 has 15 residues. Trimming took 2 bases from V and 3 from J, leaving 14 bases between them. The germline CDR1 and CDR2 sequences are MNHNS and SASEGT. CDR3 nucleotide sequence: TGTGCCAGCAGTGAATTACGAAGGGCGGGCTACGAGCAGTACTTC. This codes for CASSELRRAGYEQYF.

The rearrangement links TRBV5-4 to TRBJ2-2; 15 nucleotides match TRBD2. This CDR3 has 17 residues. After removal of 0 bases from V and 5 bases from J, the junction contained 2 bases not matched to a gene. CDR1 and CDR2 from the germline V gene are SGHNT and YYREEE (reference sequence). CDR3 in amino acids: CASSLGGTSGRTGELFF. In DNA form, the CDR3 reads TGTGCCAGCAGCTTGGGAGGGACTAGCGGGAGGACCGGGGAGCTGTTTTTT. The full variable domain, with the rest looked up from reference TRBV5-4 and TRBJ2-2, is ETGVTQSPTHLIKTRGQQVTLRCSSQSGHNTVSWYQQALGQGPQFIFQYYREEENGRGNFPPRFSGLQFPNYSSELNVNALELDDSALYLCASSLGGTSGRTGELFFGEGSRLTVL.

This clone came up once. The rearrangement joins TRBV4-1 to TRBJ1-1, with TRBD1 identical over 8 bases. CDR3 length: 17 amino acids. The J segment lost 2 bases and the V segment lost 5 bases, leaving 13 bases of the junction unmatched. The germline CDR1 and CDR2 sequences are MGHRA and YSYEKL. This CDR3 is CASSAGLLQGGNTEAFF. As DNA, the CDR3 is TGCGCCAGCAGCGCCGGATTATTACAGGGGGGAAACACTGAAGCTTTCTTT.

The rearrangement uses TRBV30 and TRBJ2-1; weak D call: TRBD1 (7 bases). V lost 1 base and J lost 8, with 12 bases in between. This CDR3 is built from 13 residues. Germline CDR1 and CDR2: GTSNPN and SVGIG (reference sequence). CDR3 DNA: TGTGCCTGGAGTGGAATCAGGGGGGATGAGCAGTTCTTC. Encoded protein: CAWSGIRGDEQFF.

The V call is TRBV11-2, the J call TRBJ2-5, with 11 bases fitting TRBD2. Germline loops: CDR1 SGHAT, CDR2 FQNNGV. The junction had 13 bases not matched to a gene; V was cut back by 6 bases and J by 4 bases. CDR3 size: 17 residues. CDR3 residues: CASRIAGGPLVVETQYF. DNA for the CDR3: TGTGCCAGCAGAATAGCGGGAGGGCCTTTAGTCGTAGAGACCCAGTACTTC.

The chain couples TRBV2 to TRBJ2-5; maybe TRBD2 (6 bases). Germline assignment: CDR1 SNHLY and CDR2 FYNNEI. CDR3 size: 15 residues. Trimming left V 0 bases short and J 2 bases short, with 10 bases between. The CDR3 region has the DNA TGTGCCAGCAGTGAAGCGCAGGCGGGGCAAGAGACCCAGTACTTC. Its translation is CASSEAQAGQETQYF.

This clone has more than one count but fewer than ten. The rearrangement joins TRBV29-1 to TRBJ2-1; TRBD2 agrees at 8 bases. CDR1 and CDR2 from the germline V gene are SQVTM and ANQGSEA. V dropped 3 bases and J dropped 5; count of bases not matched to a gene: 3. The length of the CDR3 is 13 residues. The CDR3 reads CSVETSVDNEQFF. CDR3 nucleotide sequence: TGCAGCGTTGAGACTAGCGTTGACAATGAGCAGTTCTTC.

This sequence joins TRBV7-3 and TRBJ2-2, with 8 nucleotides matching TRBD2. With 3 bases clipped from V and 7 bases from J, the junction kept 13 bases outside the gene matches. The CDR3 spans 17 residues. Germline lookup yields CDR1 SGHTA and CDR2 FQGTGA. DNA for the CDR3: TGTGCCAGCAGCTTCAGCCGTCCGAGCGGGAGCGGCGGGGAGCTGTTTTTT. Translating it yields CASSFSRPSGSGGELFF.

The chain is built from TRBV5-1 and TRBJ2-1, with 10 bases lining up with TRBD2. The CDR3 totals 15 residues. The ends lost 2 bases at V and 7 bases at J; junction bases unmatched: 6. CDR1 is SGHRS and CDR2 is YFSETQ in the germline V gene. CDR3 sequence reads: CASSFALAGVNEQFF. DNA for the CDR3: TGCGCCAGCAGCTTTGCCCTAGCGGGAGTGAATGAGCAGTTCTTC.

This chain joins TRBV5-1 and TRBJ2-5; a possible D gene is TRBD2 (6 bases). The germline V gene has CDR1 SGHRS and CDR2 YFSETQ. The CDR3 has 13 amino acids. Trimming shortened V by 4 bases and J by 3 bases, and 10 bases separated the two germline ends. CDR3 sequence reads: CASSKRAEETQYF. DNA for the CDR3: TGCGCCAGCAGCAAGCGGGCTGAAGAGACCCAGTACTTC. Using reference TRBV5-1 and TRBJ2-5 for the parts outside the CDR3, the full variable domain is KAGVTQTPRYLIKTRGQQVTLSCSPISGHRSVSWYQQTPGQGLQFLFEYFSETQRNKGNFPGRFSGRQFSNSRSEMNVSTLELGDSALYLCASSKRAEETQYFGPGTRLLVL.

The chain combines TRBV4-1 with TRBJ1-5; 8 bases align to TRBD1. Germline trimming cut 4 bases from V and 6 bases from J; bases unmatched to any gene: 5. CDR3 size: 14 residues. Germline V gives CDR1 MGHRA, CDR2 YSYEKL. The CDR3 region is CASSPRQGSQPQHF. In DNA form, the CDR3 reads TGCGCCAGCAGCCCCCGACAGGGGAGTCAGCCCCAGCATTTT.

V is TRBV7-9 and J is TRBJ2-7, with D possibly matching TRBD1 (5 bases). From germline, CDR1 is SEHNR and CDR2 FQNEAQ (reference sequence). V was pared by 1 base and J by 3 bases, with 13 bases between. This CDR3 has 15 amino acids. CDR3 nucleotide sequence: TGTGCCAGCAGCTTAGTTCAGGGAACCTTCTACGAGCAGTACTTC. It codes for CASSLVQGTFYEQYF.

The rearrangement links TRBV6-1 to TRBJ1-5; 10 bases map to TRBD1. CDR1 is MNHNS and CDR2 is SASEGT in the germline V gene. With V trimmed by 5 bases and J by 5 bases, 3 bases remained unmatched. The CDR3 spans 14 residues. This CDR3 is CASSRQGAHQPQHF. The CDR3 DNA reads TGTGCCAGCAGTCGACAGGGGGCGCATCAGCCCCAGCATTTT.

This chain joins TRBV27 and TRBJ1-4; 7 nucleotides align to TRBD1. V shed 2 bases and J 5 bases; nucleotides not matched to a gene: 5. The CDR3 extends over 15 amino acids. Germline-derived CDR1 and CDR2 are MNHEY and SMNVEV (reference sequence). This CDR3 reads CASSLRGRTNEKLFF. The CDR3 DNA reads TGTGCCAGCAGTTTAAGGGGGCGAACGAATGAAAAACTGTTTTTT.

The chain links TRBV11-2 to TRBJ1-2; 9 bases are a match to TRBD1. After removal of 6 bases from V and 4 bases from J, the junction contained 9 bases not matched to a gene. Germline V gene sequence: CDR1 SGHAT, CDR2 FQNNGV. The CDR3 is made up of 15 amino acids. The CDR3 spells CASRQQGALPYGYTF. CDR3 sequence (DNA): TGTGCCAGCAGGCAACAGGGGGCCCTCCCCTATGGCTACACCTTC.

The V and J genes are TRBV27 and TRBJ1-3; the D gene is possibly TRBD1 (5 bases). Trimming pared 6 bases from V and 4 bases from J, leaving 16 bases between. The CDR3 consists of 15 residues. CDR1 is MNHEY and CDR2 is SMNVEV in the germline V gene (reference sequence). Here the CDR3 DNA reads TGTGCCAGCAGGCCCAGGGTAGGAGTGGGAAACACCATATATTTT. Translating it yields CASRPRVGVGNTIYF.

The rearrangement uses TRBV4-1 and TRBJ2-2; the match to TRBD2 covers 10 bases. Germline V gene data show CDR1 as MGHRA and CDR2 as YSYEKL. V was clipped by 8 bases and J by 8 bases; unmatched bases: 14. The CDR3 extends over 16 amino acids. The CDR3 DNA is TGCGCCAGCGCCCGACTGAGCGGGAGGGGGTTTGGGGAGCTGTTTTTT. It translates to CASARLSGRGFGELFF.

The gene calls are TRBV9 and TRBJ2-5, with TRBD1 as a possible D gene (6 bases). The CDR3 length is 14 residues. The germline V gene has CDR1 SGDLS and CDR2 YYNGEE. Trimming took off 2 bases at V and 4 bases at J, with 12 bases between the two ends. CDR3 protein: CASSVTGYGETQYF. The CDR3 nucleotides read TGTGCCAGCAGCGTCACAGGGTATGGAGAGACCCAGTACTTC. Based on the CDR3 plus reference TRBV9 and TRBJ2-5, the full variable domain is DSGVTQTPKHLITATGQRVTLRCSPRSGDLSVYWYQQSLDQGLQFLIQYYNGEERAKGNILERFSAQQFPDLHSELNLSSLELGDSALYFCASSVTGYGETQYFGPGTRLLVL.

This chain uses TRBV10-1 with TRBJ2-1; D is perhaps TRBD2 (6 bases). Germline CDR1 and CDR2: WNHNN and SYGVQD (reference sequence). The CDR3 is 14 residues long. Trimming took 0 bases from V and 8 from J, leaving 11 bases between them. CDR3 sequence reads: CASSESAGRDEQFF. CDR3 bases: TGCGCCAGCAGTGAGTCGGCGGGACGCGATGAGCAGTTCTTC.

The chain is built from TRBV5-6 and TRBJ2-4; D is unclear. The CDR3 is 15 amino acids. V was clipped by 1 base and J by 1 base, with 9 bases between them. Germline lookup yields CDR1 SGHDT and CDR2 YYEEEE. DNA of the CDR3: TGTGCCAGCAGCTTGCGAGACTGGGCCAAAAACATTCAGTACTTC. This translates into CASSLRDWAKNIQYF.

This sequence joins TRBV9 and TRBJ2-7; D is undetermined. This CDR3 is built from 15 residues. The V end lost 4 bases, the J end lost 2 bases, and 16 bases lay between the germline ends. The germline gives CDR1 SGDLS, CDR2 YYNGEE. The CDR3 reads CASSSPSGNTYEQYF. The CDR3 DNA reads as TGTGCCAGCAGCTCCCCATCGGGTAACACCTACGAGCAGTACTTC.

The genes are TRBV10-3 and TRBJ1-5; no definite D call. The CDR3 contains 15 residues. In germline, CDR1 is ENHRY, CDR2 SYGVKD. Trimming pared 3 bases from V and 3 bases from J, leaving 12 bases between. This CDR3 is CAISEAAIANQPQHF. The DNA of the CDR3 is TGTGCCATCAGTGAAGCCGCGATCGCCAATCAGCCCCAGCATTTT.